Listed below are T cell receptor beta chains from one sample, sequenced in a study of blood T cells in healthy people across ages. TCRdb processed the 5' RACE reads anew with MiXCR; each CDR3 protein has one entry. The data hold 920,000 or so distinct CDR3 sequences, with 35% to 50% observed a single time. Sequenced: blood. Receptors were obtained from a woman in her fifties or sixties in good health. Both conserved end residues are part of each CDR3. The D gene is left open where the match is weak. The size entry is marked missing in some rows and otherwise reads once, few, many or a size class.

>TRBJ2-5|NA|TRBV6-6|NA
TGTGTCAGCAGTCCAAGGGGAGTGGAGACCCAGTACTTC
CVSSPRGVETQYF
>TRBJ1-2|NA|TRBV13|NA
TGTGCCAGCAGCTTAGTCATAGGTGGGACGGAGGTCTCTCAGGACTATGGCTACACCTTC
CASSLVIGGTEVSQDYGYTF
>TRBJ2-7|many|TRBV2|NA
TGTGCCAGCAGTGCCAAGGGCCGGAGCTCCTACGAGCAGTACTTC
CASSAKGRSSYEQYF
>TRBJ2-5|many|TRBV20-1|NA
TGCAGTGCTAGTTCAGGGGGGCTAGGAGGAGAGACCCAGTACTTC
CSASSGGLGGETQYF
>TRBJ2-7|few|TRBV12-3/TRBV12-4|NA
TGTGCCAGCAGTTTGCAACAGACCTACGAGCAGTACTTC
CASSLQQTYEQYF
>TRBJ1-3|NA|TRBV6-5|TRBD1
TGTGCCCGCAGACCGGGACAGGGAGTTACCACCATATATTTT
CARRPGQGVTTIYF
>TRBJ2-4|few|TRBV15|NA
TGTGCCACCAGCACTGGGGGCAAAAACATTCAGTACTTC
CATSTGGKNIQYF
>TRBJ1-1|NA|TRBV12-3/TRBV12-4|TRBD1
TGTGCCAGCAGTTTACCAGGGGGCGGCACTGAAGCTTTCTTT
CASSLPGGGTEAFF
>TRBJ1-2|NA|TRBV28|TRBD1
TGTGCCAGCAGATCCGGGACAGGGAAAACTACTAACTATGGCTACACCTTC
CASRSGTGKTTNYGYTF
>TRBJ1-2|NA|TRBV20-1|NA
TGCAGTGCCGATGACCTGACCGGGTATGGCTACACCTTC
CSADDLTGYGYTF
>TRBJ2-7|few|TRBV6-5|TRBD1
TGTGCCAGCAGTGATGACAGGGGGTCCAAATACGAGCAGTACTTC
CASSDDRGSKYEQYF
>TRBJ2-5|NA|TRBV12-3/TRBV12-4|NA
TGTGCCAGCAGTTTAGTGGGAGTTGAGACCCAGTACTTC
CASSLVGVETQYF
>TRBJ1-2|NA|TRBV7-8|NA
TGTGCCAGCAGCTTAGCAAAGGGACCGATAAACTATGGCTACACCTTC
CASSLAKGPINYGYTF
>TRBJ1-2|NA|TRBV5-4|NA
TGTGCCAGCAGCTTTGGGGCAGCCTCTAACTATGGCTACACCTTC
CASSFGAASNYGYTF
>TRBJ1-1|NA|TRBV10-3|TRBD1
TGTGCCATCAGTGAGTGGCAGGGGGCCGGGACTGAAGCTTTCTTT
CAISEWQGAGTEAFF
>TRBJ2-1|NA|TRBV2|TRBD2
TGTGCCAGCAGTGAAAATGCGTTGGGGGGGGAGCAGTTCTTC
CASSENALGGEQFF
>TRBJ2-7|NA|TRBV20-1|TRBD2
TGCAGTGCTGCGAGCGGGAGGGCCTACAATGAGCAGTACTTC
CSAASGRAYNEQYF
>TRBJ2-7|many|TRBV5-1|NA
TGTGCCAGCAGCTTAGACCGATCCTACGAGCAGTACTTC
CASSLDRSYEQYF
>TRBJ2-7|NA|TRBV25-1|NA
TGTGCCAGCAGTCACCGGCGGACAGTCCAGCAGTACTTC
CASSHRRTVQQYF
>TRBJ2-5|NA|TRBV5-1|TRBD1
TGCGCCAGCAGCGGGGGACAGGGCGAGACCCAGTACTTC
CASSGGQGETQYF
>TRBJ2-1|NA|TRBV12-3/TRBV12-4|TRBD2
TGTGCCAGCAGTTCACTAGACCCTGGACTAGCGGGAATTGTGGGTGAGCAGTTCTTC
CASSSLDPGLAGIVGEQFF
>TRBJ2-7|few|TRBV18|NA
TGTGCCAGCTCAAGGACATCTTCCCACGAGCAGTACTTC
CASSRTSSHEQYF
>TRBJ2-7|once|TRBV7-8|NA
TGTGCCAGCAGCTTAGTGACTCTCGGAGAAACCGGGCAGTACTTC
CASSLVTLGETGQYF
>TRBJ1-5|once|TRBV5-4|NA
TGTGCCAGCAGCTTGGAGCCCGATCAGCCCCAGCATTTT
CASSLEPDQPQHF
>TRBJ2-6|few|TRBV9|TRBD2
TGTGCCAGCAGCCCCCGACTAGCGCACTCTGGGGCCAACGTCCTGACTTTC
CASSPRLAHSGANVLTF
>TRBJ2-7|NA|TRBV3-1|TRBD1
TGTGCCAGCAGCCCCCTAAGGGGGCCCGAGCAGTACTTC
CASSPLRGPEQYF
>TRBJ2-7|NA|TRBV6-6|TRBD1
TGTGCCAGCAGACGGACAGGGGGGATGTACGAGCAGTACTTC
CASRRTGGMYEQYF
>TRBJ1-2|NA|TRBV30|NA
TGTGCCTGGGCCGCAGACGCGGACTATGGCTACACCTTC
CAWAADADYGYTF
>TRBJ2-5|NA|TRBV12-3/TRBV12-4|NA
TGTGCCAGCACCAAGTCTGCGCCTTATCAAGAGACCCAGTACTTC
CASTKSAPYQETQYF
>TRBJ2-1|NA|TRBV11-2|TRBD2
TGTGCCAGCAGCTTAGCCCCCCGCGGGAGAGATAGCAATGAGCAGTTCTTC
CASSLAPRGRDSNEQFF
>TRBJ2-5|many|TRBV15|TRBD2
TGTGCCACCAGCAGAGATCTGACTAGCGGAAACCAAGAGACCCAGTACTTC
CATSRDLTSGNQETQYF
>TRBJ1-1|few|TRBV6-5|NA
TGTGCCAGCAGTTACTCGAACGGGATCACTGAAGCTTTCTTT
CASSYSNGITEAFF
>TRBJ2-5|NA|TRBV29-1|NA
TGCAGCGTCCTTCGGGACAACCAAGAGACCCAGTACTTC
CSVLRDNQETQYF
>TRBJ2-3|few|TRBV11-2|NA
TGTGCCAGCAGCCTACCGGCTAGGCTAGTCGACACAGATACGCAGTATTTT
CASSLPARLVDTDTQYF
>TRBJ2-5|few|TRBV6-5|TRBD1
TGTGCCAGCAGTTTTTCCCGGGACAGTCAAAGGGAGACCCAGTACTTC
CASSFSRDSQRETQYF
>TRBJ2-3|NA|TRBV19|TRBD1
TGTGCCAGTAGGAGGACCGGGACAGGGGGGGCAGATACGCAGTATTTT
CASRRTGTGGADTQYF
>TRBJ2-5|NA|TRBV3-1|NA
TGTGCCAGCAGCCGTGGAGCCGTTGAGACCCAGTACTTC
CASSRGAVETQYF
>TRBJ2-3|NA|TRBV13|NA
TGTGCCAGCAGCAGTACAGGGATGGGCGCAGATACGCAGTATTTT
CASSSTGMGADTQYF
>TRBJ1-1|NA|TRBV10-3|NA
TGTGCCATCAGTGAGGACTCTGGCACTGAAGCTTTCTTT
CAISEDSGTEAFF
>TRBJ2-7|NA|TRBV6-5|NA
TGTGCCAGCTGGGGTAGCCCCCTCTACGAGCAGTACTTC
CASWGSPLYEQYF
>TRBJ1-4|once|TRBV5-1|TRBD1
TGCGCCAGCAGCACCAACAGGGGCCCTAATGAAAAACTGTTTTTT
CASSTNRGPNEKLFF
>TRBJ1-5|few|TRBV6-6|TRBD1
TGTGCCAGCAGTTACTTGGGACAGGATAGCAATCAGCCCCAGCATTTT
CASSYLGQDSNQPQHF
>TRBJ2-7|few|TRBV14|TRBD2
TGTGCCAGCAGCCAAGCAATCGGTCTAGCGGGAGGAATTTCCCACGAGCAGTACTTC
CASSQAIGLAGGISHEQYF
>TRBJ2-7|many|TRBV20-1|TRBD2
TGCAGTGCTAGGGGACTAGCGAACTCCTACGAGCAGTACTTC
CSARGLANSYEQYF
>TRBJ2-5|many|TRBV29-1|TRBD2
TGCAGCGTTGGCCTAGCGGTGGAGACCCAGTACTTC
CSVGLAVETQYF
>TRBJ2-7|NA|TRBV6-6|TRBD1
TGTGCCAGCAGATCGATGGGACAGAGCGAATACGAGCAGTACTTC
CASRSMGQSEYEQYF
>TRBJ2-7|many|TRBV11-2|TRBD2
TGTGCCAGCAGCTTCACTAGCGGGACCTACGAGCAGTACTTC
CASSFTSGTYEQYF
>TRBJ2-3|NA|TRBV28|NA
TGTGCCAGCAGTCTAACTCAGCCAGATACGCAGTATTTT
CASSLTQPDTQYF
>TRBJ2-1|NA|TRBV14|TRBD2
TGTGCCAGCAGCCCTTCACCGGCGGGAGGGTCGAATGAGCAGTTCTTC
CASSPSPAGGSNEQFF
>TRBJ2-1|NA|TRBV4-1|NA
TGCGCCAGCAGCCCGGACGGGGTACTTTCCTCCTACAATGAGCAGTTCTTC
CASSPDGVLSSYNEQFF
>TRBJ2-3|NA|TRBV6-2/TRBV6-3|TRBD1
TGTGCCAGCAAGCCACTCCGGGACAGGGGCACAGATACGCAGTATTTT
CASKPLRDRGTDTQYF
>TRBJ1-2|NA|TRBV27|TRBD1
TGTGCCAGCTCCGGGACAGGGTTCCGCGCTGGCTACACCTTC
CASSGTGFRAGYTF
>TRBJ1-2|NA|TRBV20-1|NA
TGCAGTGCTAGTACGGGGAACTATGGCTACACCTTC
CSASTGNYGYTF
>TRBJ2-5|NA|TRBV11-1|NA
TGTGCCAGCAGCTTAACTTTAGCGTCAGAGACCCAGTACTTC
CASSLTLASETQYF
>TRBJ2-1|NA|TRBV10-3|NA
TGTGCCATCACCCGGGAGAACTACAATGAGCAGTTCTTC
CAITRENYNEQFF
>TRBJ2-5|NA|TRBV2|NA
TGTGCCAGTTTGACGGGGACCCAGTACTTC
CASLTGTQYF
>TRBJ2-1|NA|TRBV6-6|NA
TGTGCCAGCAGTTACTCGGTGACTGACCCCGAGCAGTTCTTC
CASSYSVTDPEQFF
>TRBJ1-5|NA|TRBV14|NA
TGTGCCAGCAGCCAAGGGAGGGGACCCAATCAGCCCCAGCATTTT
CASSQGRGPNQPQHF
>TRBJ2-5|NA|TRBV12-3/TRBV12-4|NA
TGTGCCAGCAGTTTGCGGCCGGGGGCTTTCCAAGAGACCCAGTACTTC
CASSLRPGAFQETQYF